These 12 T cell receptor beta chains share one sample of origin, sequenced in a study of shared clonotypes between healthy human individuals. Clones were read by immunoSEQ multiplex PCR, and TCRdb kept only the in-frame ones, dropping some. The repertoire holds roughly 2,300,000 clones, with less than 95% as singletons. The sample consisted of naive CD4+ T cells from PBMCs. Subset specified: CD45RA+ positively selected. These TCRs come from a man between 18 and 29 years old in good health. Some clones in this sample may be carry-over from other donors' samples.

CDR3 in DNA: TGTGCCAGCAGCCAAGAGGAAGGTAGTTTTGTGGGGACACATCAGAGCACAGATACGCAGTATTTT. It specifies CASSQEEGSFVGTHQSTDTQYF. The V gene is TRBV4-2, the J gene TRBJ2-3; weak D call: TRBD1 (6 bases). V dropped 0 bases and J dropped 0 bases, with 28 bases sitting between them. The CDR3 covers 22 residues. Germline CDR1 is LGHNA and CDR2 is YNFKEQ.

This clone has a handful of counts. The gene calls are TRBV6-1 and TRBJ1-1; no clear D. CDR3 length equals 15 residues. CDR1 and CDR2 from the germline V gene are MNHNS and SASEGT. The V and J ends lost 1 base and 0 bases respectively, with 9 bases between them. The CDR3 coding sequence is TGTGCCAGCAGTGAAGTCCCGCTGGTGAACACTGAAGCTTTCTTT. As protein: CASSEVPLVNTEAFF.

V is TRBV10-2 and J is TRBJ2-3; D gene ambiguous. The CDR3 contains 12 residues. Germline CDR1 is WSHSY and CDR2 is SAAADI. Trimming removed 4 bases from V and 4 bases from J, with 6 bases in between. The CDR3 protein is CASSGVADTQYF. DNA of the CDR3: TGCGCCAGCAGTGGGGTTGCAGATACGCAGTATTTT.

This chain uses TRBV6-1 with TRBJ2-5; D gene uncertain. The germline V and J ends were trimmed by 6 bases and 4 bases, with 12 bases remaining between them. Germline CDR1 reads MNHNS; CDR2 reads SASEGT. CDR3 length: 13 residues. The CDR3 coding sequence is TGTGCCAGCAGCGCATTGTGGGGAGAGACCCAGTACTTC. Its protein product is CASSALWGETQYF.

The chain uses TRBV6-6 and TRBJ2-7; possibly TRBD1 for D (6 bases). V lost 5 bases and J lost 2, with 13 bases in between. The germline V gene encodes CDR1 MNHNY and CDR2 SVGAGI (reference sequence). The CDR3 is made up of 14 amino acids. The CDR3 loop reads CASSAGTRAYEQYF. CDR3 DNA sequence: TGTGCCAGCAGTGCCGGGACACGAGCCTACGAGCAGTACTTC.

The chain recombines TRBV5-1 with TRBJ1-2, with D maybe TRBD1 (5 bases). This CDR3 has 14 amino acids. Looked up from germline, CDR1 is SGHRS and CDR2 is YFSETQ. The V gene lost 4 bases and the J gene lost 5 bases, with 15 bases spanning the gap. The CDR3 spells CASSPWGGMYGYTF. CDR3 coding DNA: TGCGCCAGCAGCCCCTGGGGGGGGATGTATGGCTACACCTTC.

The chain is built from TRBV5-1 and TRBJ1-2; 8 nucleotides align to TRBD1. With V trimmed by 0 bases and J by 8 bases, 6 bases remained unmatched. This CDR3 has 14 amino acids. Germline V gene data show CDR1 as SGHRS and CDR2 as YFSETQ. The CDR3 sequence: CASSLAGTGWGYTF. The CDR3 nucleotides read TGCGCCAGCAGCTTGGCCGGGACAGGATGGGGCTACACCTTC. The full variable domain, completed using reference TRBV5-1 and TRBJ1-2, is KAGVTQTPRYLIKTRGQQVTLSCSPISGHRSVSWYQQTPGQGLQFLFEYFSETQRNKGNFPGRFSGRQFSNSRSEMNVSTLELGDSALYLCASSLAGTGWGYTFGSGTRLTVV.

The chain combines TRBV7-2 with TRBJ2-3; 8 bases map to TRBD2. This CDR3 has 16 residues. With V trimmed by 5 bases and J by 2 bases, 9 bases remained unmatched. The germline V gene has CDR1 SGHTA and CDR2 FQGNSA. CDR3 region: CASSRLGLAITDTQYF. CDR3 sequence (DNA): TGTGCCAGCAGCCGACTAGGACTAGCAATCACAGATACGCAGTATTTT.

The chain combines TRBV18 with TRBJ1-1; D unresolved. Germline CDR1 reads KGHSH; CDR2 reads LQKENI. The CDR3 is 12 residues long. Between the trimmed V and J ends, which lost 4 bases and 7 bases, there was a span of 10 bases. The CDR3 DNA reads as TGTGCCAGCTCACAAGGTCTTTTTGAAGCTTTCTTT. Its translation is CASSQGLFEAFF.

The chain recombines TRBV9 with TRBJ2-2; TRBD1 is a possible D gene (6 bases). The CDR3 covers 14 residues. Trimming took off 3 bases at V and 6 bases at J, with 12 bases between the two ends. Germline V gene sequence: CDR1 SGDLS, CDR2 YYNGEE. CDR3 bases: TGTGCCAGCAGCGCTCACAGGGTCGCCGGGGAGCTGTTTTTT. Translated, it gives CASSAHRVAGELFF.

This chain joins TRBV4-1 and TRBJ1-4, with D unclear. Germline CDR1 reads MGHRA; CDR2 reads YSYEKL. Trimming stripped 2 bases from V and 8 bases from J, with 15 bases between. The length of the CDR3 is 15 residues. The CDR3 nucleotides are TGCGCCAGCAGCCAAAGGCCGGGCCTCGGAGAAAAACTGTTTTTT. Amino acid sequence: CASSQRPGLGEKLFF.

V is TRBV6-5 and J is TRBJ2-5; weak D call: TRBD2 (5 bases). Trimming left V 4 bases short and J 5 bases short, with 17 bases between. Germline lookup yields CDR1 MNHEY and CDR2 SVGAGI. The CDR3 runs 15 residues. The CDR3 sequence is CASSCSRGSHETQYF. The CDR3, as DNA: TGTGCCAGCAGTTGCTCAAGAGGGAGCCACGAGACCCAGTACTTC.